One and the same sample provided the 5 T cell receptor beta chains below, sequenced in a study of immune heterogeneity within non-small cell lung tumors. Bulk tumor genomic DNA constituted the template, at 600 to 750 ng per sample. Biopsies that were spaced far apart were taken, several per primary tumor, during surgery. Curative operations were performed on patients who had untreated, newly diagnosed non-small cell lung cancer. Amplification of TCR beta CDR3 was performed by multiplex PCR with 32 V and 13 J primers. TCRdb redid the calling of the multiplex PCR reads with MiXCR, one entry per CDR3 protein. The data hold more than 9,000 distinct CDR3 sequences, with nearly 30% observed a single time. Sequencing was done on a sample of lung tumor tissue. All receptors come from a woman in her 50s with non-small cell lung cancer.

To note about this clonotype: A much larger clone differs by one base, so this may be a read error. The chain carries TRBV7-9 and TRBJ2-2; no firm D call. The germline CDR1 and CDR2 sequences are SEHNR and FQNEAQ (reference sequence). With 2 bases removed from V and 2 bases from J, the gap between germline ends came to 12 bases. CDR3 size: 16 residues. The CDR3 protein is CASSLSSRRNTGELFF. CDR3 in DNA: TGTGCCAGCAGCTTATCGAGCAGGAGAAACACCGGGGAGCTGTTTTTT.

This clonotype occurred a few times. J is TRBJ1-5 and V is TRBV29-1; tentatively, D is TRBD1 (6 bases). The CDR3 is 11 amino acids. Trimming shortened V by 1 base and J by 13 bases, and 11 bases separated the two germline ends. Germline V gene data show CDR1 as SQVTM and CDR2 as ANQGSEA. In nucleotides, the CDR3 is TGCAGCGTTGAAGGGGGCAGGGGTCAGCATTTT. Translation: CSVEGGRGQHF.

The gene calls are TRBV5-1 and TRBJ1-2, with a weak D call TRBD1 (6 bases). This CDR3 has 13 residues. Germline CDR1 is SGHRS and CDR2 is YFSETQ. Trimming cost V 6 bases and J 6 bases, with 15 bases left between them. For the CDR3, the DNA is TGCGCCAGCACCGCCGGGGGGGGCGATGGCTACACCTTC. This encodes CASTAGGGDGYTF.

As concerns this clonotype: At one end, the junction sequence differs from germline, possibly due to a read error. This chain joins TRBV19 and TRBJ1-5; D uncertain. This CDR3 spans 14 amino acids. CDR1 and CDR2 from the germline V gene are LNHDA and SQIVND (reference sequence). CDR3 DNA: TGTGCCAGTAGTATAGATCGTCGCAATCAGACCCAGCATTTT. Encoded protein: CASSIDRRNQTQHF. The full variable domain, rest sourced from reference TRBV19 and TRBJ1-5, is DGGITQSPKYLFRKEGQNVTLSCEQNLNHDAMYWYRQDPGQGLRLIYYSQIVNDFQKGDIAEGYSVSREKKESFPLTVTSAQKNPTAFYLCASSIDRRNQTQHFGDGTRLSIL.

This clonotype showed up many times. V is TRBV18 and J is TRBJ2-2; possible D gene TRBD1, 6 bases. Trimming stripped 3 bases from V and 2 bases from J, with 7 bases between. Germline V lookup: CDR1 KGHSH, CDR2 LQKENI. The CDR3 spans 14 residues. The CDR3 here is CASSPGQNTGELFF. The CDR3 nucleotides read TGTGCCAGCTCACCGGGACAAAACACCGGGGAGCTGTTTTTT.